This TCR beta chain was found in a study of T cell responses to AZD1222 COVID-19 vaccine. Worth noting for this clone: Its antigen is not known. The same CDR3 also results from other DNA sequences found in this sample.

The CDR3 is 14 amino acids. From germline, CDR1 is SQVTM and CDR2 ANQGSEA. Trimming removed 7 bases from V and 0 bases from J; junction bases left unmatched: 4. Study-wide points: Targets within unmutated variant regions were reportedly found for nearly half of spike-specific TCRs.

TCRdb keeps only in-frame clones here, not all; method: immunoSEQ multiplex PCR. The repertoire consists of over 120,000 clones, with around 92% occurring once and the leading ten covering 3.5% to 4.5%. This material consisted of peripheral blood, taken 28 days after the second AZD1222 dose. The receptor was isolated from an adult who received the AZD1222 COVID-19 vaccine. This chain joins TRBV29-1 and TRBJ2-3; 10 nucleotides agree with TRBD2. The CDR3 sequence is CSAETSGSTDTQYF. The CDR3 bases are TGCAGCGCCGAGACTAGCGGGAGCACAGATACGCAGTATTTT.